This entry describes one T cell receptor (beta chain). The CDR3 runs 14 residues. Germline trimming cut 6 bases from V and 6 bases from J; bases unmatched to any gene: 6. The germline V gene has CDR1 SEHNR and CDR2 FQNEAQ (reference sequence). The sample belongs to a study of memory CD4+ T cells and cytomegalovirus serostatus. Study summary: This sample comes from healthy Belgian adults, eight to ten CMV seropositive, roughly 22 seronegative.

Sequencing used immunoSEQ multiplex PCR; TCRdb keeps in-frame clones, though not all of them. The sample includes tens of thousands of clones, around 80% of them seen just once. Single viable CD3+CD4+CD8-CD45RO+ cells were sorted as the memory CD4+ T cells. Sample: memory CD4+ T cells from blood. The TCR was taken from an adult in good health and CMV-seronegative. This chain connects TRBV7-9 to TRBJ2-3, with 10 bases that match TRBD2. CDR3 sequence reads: CASSLAGAGDTQYF. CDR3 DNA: TGTGCCAGCAGTCTAGCGGGGGCAGGGGATACGCAGTATTTT.